A single sample is the source of the 21 T cell receptor beta chains below, sequenced in a study of T-cell memory formation after mild COVID-19 (dated by TCRdb to about 2021). The method was 5' RACE. Sequencing relied on an Illumina NovaSeq 6000. Starting from the raw public reads, TCRdb applied fastp trimming at Q25, assembled clones with MiXCR and retained in-frame beta chains. Each CDR3 protein gets just one entry, which takes the most common genes and DNA from the rows behind it. The sample table contains about half a million distinct CDR3 sequences; only one count was recorded for approximately 18% of them. Clones ranked in the top ten supply about 12% of the sample. The specimen sequenced was PBMCs or a T cell subset sorted from them (not recorded which). Every receptor here comes from an adult woman who had mild COVID-19 (a few samples of this study predate the infection). The sample titles of this study are shuffled in the database, so cell type and time point are left out; the donor was told from shared clones.

The gene calls are TRBV6-5 and TRBJ1-6; D unclear. Germline CDR1 is MNHEY and CDR2 is SVGAGI. This CDR3 is 16 amino acids long. V dropped 6 bases and J dropped 6 bases, with 18 bases sitting between them. CDR3 nucleotides: TGTGCCAGCAGAAGGGCTGGGTACGGACGTAATTCACCCCTCCACTTT. Translation: CASRRAGYGRNSPLHF.

This rearrangement joins TRBV7-9 to TRBJ2-1; 14 bases agree with TRBD2. CDR1 is SEHNR, CDR2 FQNEAQ, per germline (reference sequence). V lost 3 bases to trimming and J lost 0 bases; unmatched junction nucleotides: 7. CDR3 length equals 19 residues. CDR3 DNA sequence: TGTGCCAGCAGCTTTCCCGGGACTAGCGGGAGCCCCTCCTACAATGAGCAGTTCTTC. Translated: CASSFPGTSGSPSYNEQFF.

This clonotype was counted a few times. The chain carries TRBV29-1 and TRBJ1-1; D is ambiguous. This CDR3 contains 8 residues. Germline CDR1 SQVTM, CDR2 ANQGSEA. V was cut by 7 bases and J by 8 bases, with 5 bases left in between. The CDR3 spells CSATEAFF. As DNA, the CDR3 is TGCAGCGCTACCGAAGCTTTCTTT.

The rearrangement uses TRBV12-3 or TRBV12-4 and TRBJ2-1; maybe TRBD2 (5 bases). The germline V and J ends were trimmed by 5 bases and 9 bases, with 11 bases remaining between them. The length of the CDR3 is 12 residues. CDR3 nucleotide sequence: TGTGCCAGCAGTGACCGGCGGGTTGAGCAGTTCTTC. It encodes CASSDRRVEQFF.

This sequence joins TRBV24-1 and TRBJ2-1; TRBD2 matches at 9 bases. The CDR3 sequence is 16 residues long. Germline-derived CDR1 and CDR2 are KGHDR and SFDVKD. The V gene end was trimmed by 4 bases and the J gene end by 6 bases; junction bases not matched to a gene: 9. This chain's CDR3 is CATSELTSGPFNEQFF. CDR3 in DNA: TGTGCCACCAGTGAGCTTACTAGCGGGCCCTTCAATGAGCAGTTCTTC.

The V gene is TRBV12-3 or TRBV12-4, the J gene TRBJ2-7; TRBD2 is a possible D gene (5 bases). V lost 1 base and J 2 bases, leaving 9 bases between the germline ends. The length of the CDR3 is 14 residues. DNA for the CDR3: TGTGCCAGCAGTTTAGTTTTCGGGACCTACGAGCAGTACTTC. It codes for CASSLVFGTYEQYF.

The table lists this clonotype with a few counts. V gene TRBV20-1 combines with J gene TRBJ1-5; 8 nucleotides match TRBD1. The CDR3 extends over 15 amino acids. Per the germline V gene, CDR1 is DFQATT and CDR2 is SNEGSKA (reference sequence). The J segment lost 6 bases and the V segment lost 6 bases, leaving 13 bases of the junction unmatched. In DNA form, the CDR3 reads TGCAGTGCCACTAGGAGCCCAGGGGGCAGTCAGCCCCAGCATTTT. Its translation is CSATRSPGGSQPQHF.

This chain joins TRBV2 and TRBJ2-1; 13 bases align to TRBD2. This CDR3 region has 18 residues. The ends lost 3 bases at V and 0 bases at J; junction bases unmatched: 5. Germline CDR1 and CDR2: SNHLY and FYNNEI. CDR3 sequence: CASSDGLAGALSYNEQFF. The CDR3 DNA sequence: TGTGCCAGCAGTGACGGACTAGCGGGAGCTCTCTCCTACAATGAGCAGTTCTTC. Full variable domain (outside the CDR3, taken from reference TRBV2 and TRBJ2-1): EPEVTQTPSHQVTQMGQEVILRCVPISNHLYFYWYRQILGQKVEFLVSFYNNEISEKSEIFDDQFSVERPDGSNFTLKIRSTKLEDSAMYFCASSDGLAGALSYNEQFFGPGTRLTVL.

The V and J genes are TRBV5-1 and TRBJ2-7, with D possibly being TRBD1 (5 bases). The length of the CDR3 is 15 residues. V was clipped by 4 bases and J by 3 bases, with 17 bases between them. The germline V gene encodes CDR1 SGHRS and CDR2 YFSETQ. The CDR3 DNA reads TGCGCCAGCAGCCGAGTGGGGCAGTCTTTCTACGAGCAGTACTTC. Encoded protein: CASSRVGQSFYEQYF.

In its sample, this clonotype was seen a few times. The chain employs TRBV5-8 and TRBJ2-1, with 8 bases identical to TRBD2. The CDR3 sequence is 15 residues long. V shed 2 bases and J 9 bases; nucleotides not matched to a gene: 10. The germline V gene has CDR1 SGHTS and CDR2 YDEGEE. CDR3 nucleotide sequence: TGTGCCAGCAGCTTCATCGAGCGGGAGATCTGTGAGCAGTTCTTC. This translates into CASSFIEREICEQFF.

This clonotype turned up a few times. This chain connects TRBV6-6 to TRBJ2-1; D gene unclear. This CDR3 is built from 15 residues. V shed 6 bases and J shed 0 bases, with 12 bases lying between them. CDR1 is MNHNY and CDR2 is SVGAGI in the germline V gene (reference sequence). CDR3 nucleotide sequence: TGTGCCAGCAGGCCCGGACGGAGCTCCTACAATGAGCAGTTCTTC. Translation gives CASRPGRSSYNEQFF.

This chain connects TRBV5-1 to TRBJ2-3, with TRBD2 matching 7 bases. CDR3 length: 16 residues. Germline-derived CDR1 and CDR2 are SGHRS and YFSETQ. The V segment lost 4 bases and the J segment 0 bases; nucleotides outside the gene matches: 8. The CDR3 region has the DNA TGCGCCAGCAGCCCTGGTCGACTAGCTAGCACAGATACGCAGTATTTT. This sequence encodes CASSPGRLASTDTQYF.

The chain couples TRBV20-1 to TRBJ1-2; maybe TRBD1 (6 bases). Per germline, CDR1 DFQATT and CDR2 SNEGSKA (reference sequence). This CDR3 has 18 residues. Between the trimmed V and J ends, which lost 1 base and 3 bases, there was a span of 24 bases. This CDR3 is CSARVGIGDTSSDYGYTF. The CDR3 DNA is TGCAGTGCTAGAGTTGGTATAGGGGACACCTCGTCGGACTATGGCTACACCTTC.

The table lists this clonotype with a few counts. The gene calls are TRBV6-5 and TRBJ2-2; 10 bases line up with TRBD2. This CDR3 contains 16 residues. With 6 bases clipped from V and 1 base from J, the junction kept 5 bases outside the gene matches. Germline CDR1 reads MNHEY; CDR2 reads SVGAGI. The CDR3 is CASSPRTSGNTGELFF. DNA for the CDR3: TGTGCCAGCAGCCCCCGGACTAGCGGGAACACCGGGGAGCTGTTTTTT.

This clonotype has only a few counts. V gene TRBV20-1 combines with J gene TRBJ2-3; D uncertain. This CDR3 is 11 amino acids long. Germline loops: CDR1 DFQATT, CDR2 SNEGSKA (reference sequence). The V end was cut by 5 bases, the J end by 6 bases, with 9 bases between. The DNA of the CDR3 is TGCAGTGCTCAGACCCCGGATACGCAGTATTTT. The encoded protein is CSAQTPDTQYF.

This clonotype was seen repeatedly, ten times or more. The gene calls are TRBV29-1 and TRBJ2-5, with 8 bases matching TRBD1. The CDR3 is made up of 13 amino acids. Germline trimming cut 3 bases from V and 1 base from J; bases unmatched to any gene: 1. CDR1 and CDR2 from the germline V gene are SQVTM and ANQGSEA. In nucleotides, the CDR3 is TGCAGCGTTGATGGACAGGGCCAAGAGACCCAGTACTTC. It translates to CSVDGQGQETQYF.

The chain employs TRBV19 and TRBJ1-6; TRBD1 might be the D (5 bases). Germline CDR1 LNHDA, CDR2 SQIVND (reference sequence). The CDR3 loop spans 14 amino acids. V dropped 3 bases and J dropped 5 bases, with 8 bases sitting between them. This chain's CDR3 is CASSMGQNNSPLHF. The CDR3 DNA reads TGTGCCAGTAGTATGGGGCAGAATAATTCACCCCTCCACTTT.

The V gene is TRBV7-2, the J gene TRBJ1-1; 12 bases line up with TRBD1. V lost 5 bases and J lost 1; bases outside the gene matches: 8. Germline V gene lookup returns CDR1 SGHTA and CDR2 FQGNSA. The CDR3 has 17 residues. CDR3 amino acids: CASSARDRGLGNTEAFF. The CDR3 nucleotides read TGTGCCAGCAGCGCCCGGGACAGGGGGCTAGGGAACACTGAAGCTTTCTTT.

This clonotype appeared once. The V gene is TRBV2, the J gene TRBJ1-5; D perhaps matches TRBD1 (5 bases). Germline V lookup: CDR1 SNHLY, CDR2 FYNNEI. Trimming stripped 7 bases from V and 7 bases from J, with 14 bases between. The CDR3 runs to 13 residues. CDR3 in amino acids: CASNGAGTQPQHF. CDR3 nucleotide sequence: TGTGCCAGCAATGGGGCAGGGACGCAGCCCCAGCATTTT.

In its sample, this clonotype was seen many times. The chain employs TRBV12-3 or TRBV12-4 and TRBJ2-2; D perhaps matches TRBD2 (7 bases). The CDR3 loop spans 15 amino acids. Trimming cost V 3 bases and J 2 bases, with 10 bases left between them. Here the CDR3 DNA reads TGTGCCAGCAGTTTCCGGGGGGCCAACACCGGGGAGCTGTTTTTT. Its protein product is CASSFRGANTGELFF.

This clonotype came up a few times. The chain recombines TRBV11-2 with TRBJ2-2; the match to TRBD2 covers 12 bases. J was trimmed by 5 bases and V by 6 bases; bases with no gene match: 4. Germline lookup yields CDR1 SGHAT and CDR2 FQNNGV. This CDR3 region has 15 residues. CDR3 in amino acids: CASRSTSGSTGELFF. The CDR3 nucleotides are TGTGCCAGCAGGTCGACTAGCGGGAGTACCGGGGAGCTGTTTTTT.